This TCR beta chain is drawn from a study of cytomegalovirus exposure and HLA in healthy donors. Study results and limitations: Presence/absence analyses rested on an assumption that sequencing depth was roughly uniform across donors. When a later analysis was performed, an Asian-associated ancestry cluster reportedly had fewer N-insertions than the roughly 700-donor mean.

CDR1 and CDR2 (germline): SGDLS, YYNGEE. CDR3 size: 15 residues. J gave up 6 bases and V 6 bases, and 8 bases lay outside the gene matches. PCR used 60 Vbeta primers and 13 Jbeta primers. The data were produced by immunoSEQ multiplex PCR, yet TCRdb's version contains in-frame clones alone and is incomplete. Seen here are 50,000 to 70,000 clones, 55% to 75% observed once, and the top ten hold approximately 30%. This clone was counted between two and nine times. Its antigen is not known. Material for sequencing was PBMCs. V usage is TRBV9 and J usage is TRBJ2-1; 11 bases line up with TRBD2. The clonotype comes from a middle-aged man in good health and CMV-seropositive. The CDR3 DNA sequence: TGTGCCAGCACCCCGGGACTAGCGGTTCTCAATGAGCAGTTCTTC. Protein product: CASTPGLAVLNEQFF.